The source of this T cell receptor (beta chain) is a study of siplizumab effects on memory and regulatory T cells. Study results and limitations: The suppressive capacity of proliferating Tregs from siplizumab cultures remained unconfirmed.

The CDR3 covers 14 residues. From germline, CDR1 is SGHVS and CDR2 FQNEAQ. Trimming stripped 1 base from V and 2 bases from J, with 8 bases between. On this clone: The antigen remains undetermined.

Repertoires were generated with immunoSEQ multiplex PCR, while TCRdb's copy carries only in-frame clones and drops some. The table lists roughly 69,000 clones, around 78% of them singletons. The source material was memory CD4+ T cells sorted from blood. The chain has TRBV7-8 and TRBJ1-2, with TRBD1 as a possible D gene (5 bases). The source is a human donor in good health. CDR3 region: CASSLVQANYGYTF. The CDR3 DNA sequence: TGTGCCAGCAGCTTAGTACAGGCCAACTATGGCTACACCTTC.